The entry that follows covers one TCR beta chain sequence. It was focal radiation plus CTLA-4 blockade with ipilimumab that patients with chemo-refractory metastatic non-small-cell lung cancer received. Germline V gene sequence: CDR1 LNHNV, CDR2 YYDKDF (reference sequence). This CDR3 has 14 residues. V lost 11 bases to trimming and J lost 5 bases, with 21 bases between them. The record originates from a study of radiotherapy plus CTLA-4 blockade in lung cancer. This table comes from immunoSEQ multiplex PCR, and its TCRdb copy is limited to in-frame clones, with some not included. The sample contains around 110,000 clones, roughly 86% of which appear only once.

The receptor was derived from a human donor with non-small cell lung cancer that progressed on radiotherapy plus ipilimumab. Some clones in this sample may be carry-over from other donors' samples. The specimen comprised peripheral blood, sampled from a patient treated with radiotherapy plus ipilimumab. This chain connects TRBV15 to TRBJ1-1, with a weak D call TRBD1 (6 bases). In DNA, the CDR3 is TGTGCCGCTGGGACGAGCGGGGGGCCGACTGAAGCTTTCTTT. Residues: CAAGTSGGPTEAFF.